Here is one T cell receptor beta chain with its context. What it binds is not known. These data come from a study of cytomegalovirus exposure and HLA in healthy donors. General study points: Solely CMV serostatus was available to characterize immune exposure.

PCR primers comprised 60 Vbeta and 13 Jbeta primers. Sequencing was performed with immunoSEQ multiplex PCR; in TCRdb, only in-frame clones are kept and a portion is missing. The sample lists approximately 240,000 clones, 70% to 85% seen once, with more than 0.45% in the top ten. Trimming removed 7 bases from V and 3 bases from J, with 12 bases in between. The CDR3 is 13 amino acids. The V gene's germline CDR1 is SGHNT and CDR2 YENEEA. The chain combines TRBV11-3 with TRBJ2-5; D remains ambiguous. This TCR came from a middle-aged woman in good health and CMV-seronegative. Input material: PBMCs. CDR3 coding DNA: TGTGCCAGCACCGGTTACCGGGAAGAGACCCAGTACTTC. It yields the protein CASTGYREETQYF. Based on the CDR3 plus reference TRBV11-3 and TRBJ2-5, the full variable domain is EAGVVQSPRYKIIEKKQPVAFWCNPISGHNTLYWYLQNLGQGPELLIRYENEEAVDDSQLPKDRFSAERLKGVDSTLKIQPAELGDSAVYLCASTGYREETQYFGPGTRLLVL.